One sample yielded the 19 T cell receptor beta chains listed below, sequenced in a study of T cells in Graves' hyperthyroidism and ophthalmopathy. Amplified regions were TCR beta CDR3 sequences from RNA transcripts. An initial round of RT-PCR targeting the TCR CDR3 relied on the HTBI primer set. Via MiXCR, TCRdb re-called the multiplex PCR reads, giving one row per CDR3 protein. The sample has roughly 720,000 distinct CDR3 sequences, around 16% seen once. Sequenced: blood. These receptors were collected from a man in his forties or fifties with Graves' hyperthyroidism.

There are a few counts of this clonotype. The chain carries TRBV20-1 and TRBJ2-5; 7 bases are shared with TRBD2. Germline values: CDR1 DFQATT, CDR2 SNEGSKA (reference sequence). CDR3 size: 13 residues. Trimming took 5 bases from V and 5 from J; bases not matched to a gene: 8. The CDR3 DNA reads as TGCAGTGCTGATAGGGCGGGAGTTGAGACCCAGTACTTC. Protein: CSADRAGVETQYF.

This clonotype was seen ten or more times. The rearrangement links TRBV28 to TRBJ1-4, with TRBD1 matching 7 bases. V was pared by 5 bases and J by 8 bases, with 11 bases of the junction left unmatched. This CDR3 comprises 15 residues. Germline V CDR1 and CDR2: MDHEN, SYDVKM. The CDR3 sequence is CASSIPGQRWEKLFF. DNA for the CDR3: TGTGCCAGCAGTATACCGGGACAGCGTTGGGAAAAACTGTTTTTT.

The chain carries TRBV27 and TRBJ2-1; weak D call: TRBD1 (7 bases). This CDR3 is 16 amino acids long. In germline, CDR1 is MNHEY, CDR2 SMNVEV (reference sequence). V lost 1 base and J lost 7, with 17 bases in between. CDR3 in amino acids: CASSLLGGGFLNEQFF. The CDR3 region has the DNA TGTGCCAGCAGTTTATTAGGAGGGGGCTTTTTGAATGAGCAGTTCTTC.

The chain employs TRBV20-1 and TRBJ2-1, with a possible D match to TRBD1 (6 bases). Per the germline V gene, CDR1 is DFQATT and CDR2 is SNEGSKA (reference sequence). V gave up 4 bases and J gave up 4 bases, with 17 bases separating them. This CDR3 has 15 amino acids. The CDR3 sequence is CSAILPGTPYNEQFF. The CDR3 DNA reads TGCAGTGCTATTCTGCCCGGGACACCGTACAATGAGCAGTTCTTC.

A remark on this clonotype: One end of the junction fails to match germline, which may point to a read error. V usage is TRBV13 and J usage is TRBJ2-5, with 9 bases fitting TRBD2. This CDR3 has 16 amino acids. Germline-derived CDR1 and CDR2 are PRHDT and FYEKMQ (reference sequence). The CDR3 DNA reads TGTGCCAGCAGCCCTAATAGCGGGAGTGGGAAAGAGACCCACTACTTC. Translating gives CASSPNSGSGKETHYF. The entire variable domain, with the rest obtained from reference TRBV13 and TRBJ2-5, is as follows: AAGVIQSPRHLIKEKRETATLKCYPIPRHDTVYWYQQGPGQDPQFLISFYEKMQSDKGSIPDRFSAQQFSDYHSELNMSSLELGDSALYFCASSPNSGSGKETHYFGPGTRLLVL.

In this sample, this clonotype turned up many times. The chain employs TRBV5-8 and TRBJ2-7; maybe TRBD1 (7 bases). Trimming took off 2 bases at V and 4 bases at J, with 10 bases between the two ends. Germline V gives CDR1 SGHTS, CDR2 YDEGEE. The CDR3 spans 13 residues. CDR3 in amino acids: CASSFQGGYEQYF. The CDR3 bases are TGTGCCAGCAGCTTCCAGGGGGGATACGAGCAGTACTTC.

This clonotype has just a few counts. The chain has TRBV30 and TRBJ1-2; D is ambiguous. The CDR3 is 12 amino acids. Per germline, CDR1 GTSNPN and CDR2 SVGIG (reference sequence). V shed 3 bases and J shed 2 bases, with 7 bases lying between them. CDR3 sequence: CAWSPGNYGYTF. The DNA for the CDR3 is TGTGCCTGGAGCCCGGGGAACTATGGCTACACCTTC.

This clonotype was found many times. The J gene is TRBJ2-3, the V gene TRBV7-3; perhaps TRBD2 as D (5 bases). CDR1 SGHTA and CDR2 FQGTGA come from the germline V gene. The CDR3 contains 15 residues. The V end lost 5 bases, the J end lost 2 bases, and 14 bases lay between the germline ends. The CDR3 sequence is CASSASKRNTDTQYF. The CDR3 DNA reads TGTGCCAGCAGCGCGAGCAAGCGGAACACAGATACGCAGTATTTT.

The chain has TRBV7-2 and TRBJ2-7; D remains unclear. The CDR3 consists of 13 residues. Trimming pared 3 bases from V and 1 base from J, leaving 7 bases between. CDR1 and CDR2 (germline): SGHTA, FQGNSA. For the CDR3, the DNA is TGTGCCAGCAGCTTCGCTGCTTCCTACGAGCAGTACTTC. Its protein product is CASSFAASYEQYF.

As to this clonotype: This may stem from a read error, because a much larger clone lies one nucleotide away. V usage is TRBV7-9 and J usage is TRBJ2-5; D remains ambiguous. This CDR3 contains 14 residues. Between the trimmed V and J ends, which lost 0 bases and 3 bases, there was a span of 8 bases. From germline, CDR1 is SEHNR and CDR2 FQNEAQ (reference sequence). CDR3 DNA: TGTGCCAGCAGCTTAGCCCTCCTAGAAGAGACCCAGTACTTC. Translating gives CASSLALLEETQYF.

The sample holds a few counts of this clonotype. This may arise from a read error, as a much more abundant clone is one base away. The chain carries TRBV20-1 and TRBJ2-7, with 10 bases that match TRBD1. The CDR3 totals 13 residues. Germline CDR1 is DFQATT and CDR2 is SNEGSKA (reference sequence). V lost 4 bases, J lost 4 bases, and 4 bases stayed unmatched. The CDR3 DNA reads TGCAGTGCTAAGAGACAGGGGGCTTACGAGCAGTACTTC. Translating gives CSAKRQGAYEQYF.

This clonotype has more than one count but fewer than ten. The rearrangement uses TRBV19 and TRBJ2-7; D may be TRBD1 (6 bases). Trimming stripped 5 bases from V and 5 bases from J, with 16 bases between. CDR3 length: 14 residues. Germline loops: CDR1 LNHDA, CDR2 SQIVND (reference sequence). CDR3 sequence reads: CASSVTGVVHEQYF. CDR3 in DNA: TGTGCCAGTAGTGTGACAGGCGTTGTCCACGAGCAGTACTTC.

This clonotype was counted at least ten times. The chain employs TRBV6-1 and TRBJ1-2; perhaps TRBD1 as D (5 bases). V lost 6 bases and J lost 3, with 20 bases in between. The germline CDR1 and CDR2 sequences are MNHNS and SASEGT. CDR3 length: 16 residues. CDR3 sequence: CASRPPGLKDDYGYTF. CDR3 DNA: TGTGCCAGCAGACCCCCGGGACTAAAGGATGACTATGGCTACACCTTC.

In the case of this clonotype: The junction differs from germline at one of its ends, possibly a read error. V is TRBV18 and J is TRBJ2-5, with TRBD1 matching over 8 bases. CDR1 is KGHSH and CDR2 is LQKENI in the germline V gene. The CDR3 loop spans 16 amino acids. In DNA form, the CDR3 reads TGTGCCAGCTCAACTCCGACAGGGGCCGCCCAAGAGACCCACTACTTC. Its protein product is CASSTPTGAAQETHYF. Full variable domain (remainder filled in from reference TRBV18 and TRBJ2-5): NAGVMQNPRHLVRRRGQEARLRCSPMKGHSHVYWYRQLPEEGLKFMVYLQKENIIDESGMPKERFSAEFPKEGPSILRIQQVVRGDSAAYFCASSTPTGAAQETHYFGPGTRLLVL.

The table lists this clonotype with many counts. This chain links TRBV13 with TRBJ2-5; D tentatively reads TRBD1 or TRBD2 (5 bases each). Germline CDR1 PRHDT, CDR2 FYEKMQ (reference sequence). Trimming removed 0 bases at V and 1 base at J, with 12 bases between. This CDR3 comprises 16 residues. The CDR3 region is CASSLGPGRPQETQYF. The CDR3 region has the DNA TGTGCCAGCAGCTTAGGCCCGGGACGGCCCCAAGAGACCCAGTACTTC.

A few counts support this clonotype. This chain joins TRBV20-1 and TRBJ2-1; 12 bases are a match to TRBD2. CDR3 length: 14 residues. V lost 5 bases and J lost 6; bases outside the gene matches: 5. Germline V lookup: CDR1 DFQATT, CDR2 SNEGSKA (reference sequence). The CDR3 sequence is CSARLAGDLNEQFF. The CDR3 bases are TGCAGTGCTCGACTAGCGGGGGACCTCAATGAGCAGTTCTTC.

This clonotype has a handful of counts. The chain couples TRBV19 to TRBJ2-3; perhaps TRBD2 as D (5 bases). Trimming removed 1 base at V and 6 bases at J, with 11 bases between. CDR1 is LNHDA, CDR2 SQIVND, per germline (reference sequence). The CDR3 runs 14 residues. The CDR3: CASSIAASLDTQYF. The CDR3 coding sequence is TGTGCCAGTAGTATAGCCGCTAGCTTGGATACGCAGTATTTT.

This clonotype was picked up a small number of times. V and J are TRBV6-1 and TRBJ1-1; D ambiguous. Trimming left V 2 bases short and J 0 bases short, with 7 bases between. The CDR3 covers 14 residues. Germline CDR1 MNHNS, CDR2 SASEGT. CDR3 sequence reads: CASSELGMNTEAFF. The CDR3 DNA sequence: TGTGCCAGCAGTGAATTGGGTATGAACACTGAAGCTTTCTTT.

The V gene is TRBV20-1, the J gene TRBJ2-7, with 10 positions matching TRBD2. The V gene end was trimmed by 2 bases and the J gene end by 2 bases; junction bases not matched to a gene: 6. Germline V gene lookup returns CDR1 DFQATT and CDR2 SNEGSKA (reference sequence). This CDR3 has 15 amino acids. CDR3 loop: CSARFLSGRAYEQYF. Here the CDR3 DNA reads TGCAGTGCTAGATTTCTCAGCGGGAGGGCCTACGAGCAGTACTTC.